This paragraph covers one T cell receptor beta chain sequence. These data come from a study of PD-1 blockade in classical Hodgkin lymphoma. Data came from immunoSEQ multiplex PCR; TCRdb stores just in-frame clones and leaves some out. The table records about 30,000 clones, about 88% of them present only once. The germline V gene encodes CDR1 LNHDA and CDR2 SQIVND (reference sequence). CDR3 size: 16 residues. V trimming: 7 bases; J trimming: 0 bases; junction bases outside the gene matches: 7. The time point: newly diagnosed, previously untreated cHL patient sample. Isolation of CD4+ T cells from thawed PBMCs was performed by magnetic negative selection.

The source material was CD4+ T cells from blood. The chain joins TRBV19 to TRBJ1-5, with 9 bases aligning to TRBD1. The receptor's source is a human donor with classical Hodgkin lymphoma. The DNA of the CDR3 is TGTGCCAGTAATACAGGGGGCTCTTATAGCAATCAGCCCCAGCATTTT. It translates to CASNTGGSYSNQPQHF. Together with reference TRBV19 and TRBJ1-5, the CDR3 gives the full variable domain: DGGITQSPKYLFRKEGQNVTLSCEQNLNHDAMYWYRQDPGQGLRLIYYSQIVNDFQKGDIAEGYSVSREKKESFPLTVTSAQKNPTAFYLCASNTGGSYSNQPQHFGDGTRLSIL.